The next 2 T cell receptor beta chains were all read from a single sample in a study of spatial heterogeneity in lung cancer. Time point reported: sample taken at primary tumor resection. TCRdb analysed the 5' RACE reads with MiXCR anew, one entry per CDR3 protein. This sample has fewer than 8,500 distinct CDR3 sequences, with 8.2% found just once. General study points: Counts of expanded alpha and beta TCRs within tumors tracked the tumor nonsynonymous mutation count.

Their antigen targets remain unknown. Material: lung tumor tissue, obtained at surgery. All receptors come from a male donor with early-stage non-small cell lung cancer.

This clonotype is medium-sized by share. This sequence joins TRBV7-9 and TRBJ2-2; tentative D call: TRBD2 (5 bases). Per germline, CDR1 SEHNR and CDR2 FQNEAQ (reference sequence). V was shortened by 1 base and J by 7 bases, with 7 bases between the two germline ends. This CDR3 is 13 amino acids long. CDR3 nucleotide sequence: TGTGCCAGCAGCTTAGAGCGGTTCGGGGAGCTGTTTTTT. Its protein product is CASSLERFGELFF.

This clonotype was recorded many times. The V gene is TRBV6-6, the J gene TRBJ2-5; possibly TRBD1 for D (5 bases). The CDR3 loop spans 14 amino acids. V gave up 8 bases and J gave up 1 base, with 14 bases separating them. CDR1 and CDR2 from the germline V gene are MNHNY and SVGAGI (reference sequence). This CDR3 reads CASGRGPLQETQYF. CDR3 DNA sequence: TGTGCCAGCGGAAGGGGCCCACTCCAAGAGACCCAGTACTTC.